These 31 T cell receptor beta chains came from one sample sequenced in a study of T cell responses to AZD1222 COVID-19 vaccine. Some clones are missing from TCRdb's copy, which holds only in-frame ones; the method was immunoSEQ multiplex PCR. Among 60,000 to 100,000 clones listed, 92% were seen once. The specimen was peripheral blood, collected on day 0 of MenACWY control vaccination. Receptor source: an adult in good health.

V is TRBV19 and J is TRBJ1-5; D is ambiguous. The CDR3 runs to 14 residues. Germline CDR1 reads LNHDA; CDR2 reads SQIVND (reference sequence). V was shortened by 5 bases and J by 3 bases, with 11 bases between the two germline ends. In DNA, the CDR3 is TGTGCCAGTAGTCTAGGGCACTACAATCAGCCCCAGCATTTT. Translating it yields CASSLGHYNQPQHF.

This clone appeared a single time. The chain carries TRBV3-1 (or the pseudogene TRBV3-2) and TRBJ2-3; 13 bases line up with TRBD2. The germline V gene has CDR1 LGHDT and CDR2 YNNKEL (reference sequence). The CDR3 is 17 amino acids. The trim removed 0 bases at V and 1 base at J, leaving 1 base unmatched. The CDR3: CASSQDGLAGGTDTQYF. The CDR3 DNA sequence: TGTGCCAGCAGCCAAGATGGACTAGCGGGAGGCACAGATACGCAGTATTTT.

The V gene is TRBV7-3, the J gene TRBJ2-2; 8 bases line up with TRBD1. Trimming took 7 bases from V and 4 from J; bases not matched to a gene: 8. The CDR3 runs to 15 residues. Germline V gives CDR1 SGHTA, CDR2 FQGTGA. The CDR3 DNA follows: TGTGCCAGCAAGGCAGGGGGCCGTGCCACCGGGGAGCTGTTTTTT. This gives the protein CASKAGGRATGELFF.

CDR3 amino acids: CASSLAGVGHNEQFF. The CDR3 nucleotides read TGTGCCAGCAGCTTAGCGGGGGTTGGACACAATGAGCAGTTCTTC. The chain recombines TRBV13 with TRBJ2-1; a weak D match, TRBD2 (6 bases). The germline V gene encodes CDR1 PRHDT and CDR2 FYEKMQ (reference sequence). Trimming pared 1 base from V and 5 bases from J, leaving 12 bases between. CDR3 length: 15 amino acids.

The chain combines TRBV19 with TRBJ2-7; 13 nucleotides agree with TRBD2. The CDR3 is made up of 15 amino acids. From germline, CDR1 is LNHDA and CDR2 SQIVND (reference sequence). Losses at the gene ends were 7 bases for V and 2 bases for J; bases not matched to a gene: 5. Written as DNA, the CDR3 is TGTGCCAGTACGACTAGCGGGGGGCCTACCTACGAGCAGTACTTC. Amino acids: CASTTSGGPTYEQYF.

The rearrangement uses TRBV5-1 and TRBJ1-4; D remains ambiguous. The CDR3 loop spans 16 amino acids. Germline V gene lookup returns CDR1 SGHRS and CDR2 YFSETQ. V shed 3 bases and J shed 5 bases, with 17 bases lying between them. CDR3: CASSWAGSGSNEKLFF. In DNA, the CDR3 is TGCGCCAGCAGCTGGGCAGGAAGCGGGTCCAATGAAAAACTGTTTTTT.

The chain has TRBV7-8 and TRBJ2-7, with a weak D call TRBD1 (6 bases). CDR1 and CDR2 (germline): SGHVS, FQNEAQ. The V and J ends lost 2 bases and 3 bases respectively, with 11 bases between them. The CDR3 has 14 amino acids. The CDR3 reads CASSLLGAGYEQYF. The CDR3 coding sequence is TGTGCCAGCAGCTTACTGGGGGCGGGCTACGAGCAGTACTTC.

The chain employs TRBV7-2 and TRBJ1-4; no definite D call. The CDR3 covers 15 residues. CDR1 is SGHTA and CDR2 is FQGNSA in the germline V gene. V was pared by 1 base and J by 4 bases, with 10 bases between. The CDR3: CASSLGVRLNEKLFF. The CDR3 DNA sequence: TGTGCCAGCAGCTTAGGAGTAAGACTTAATGAAAAACTGTTTTTT. Using reference TRBV7-2 and TRBJ1-4 for the parts outside the CDR3, the full variable domain is GAGVSQSPSNKVTEKGKDVELRCDPISGHTALYWYRQSLGQGLEFLIYFQGNSAPDKSGLPSDRFSAERTGGSVSTLTIQRTQQEDSAVYLCASSLGVRLNEKLFFGSGTQLSVL.

J is TRBJ2-6 and V is TRBV6-5, with 7 bases identical to TRBD2. With 2 bases clipped from V and 0 bases from J, the junction kept 1 base outside the gene matches. The CDR3 is 16 residues long. CDR1 MNHEY and CDR2 SVGAGI come from the germline V gene. The CDR3 here is CASSYGGGSGANVLTF. CDR3 DNA sequence: TGTGCCAGCAGTTACGGCGGGGGCTCTGGGGCCAACGTCCTGACTTTC.

The CDR3 DNA reads as TGTGCCAGCACCTTTAGCGGGGGGGTCACAGATACGCAGTATTTT. This codes for CASTFSGGVTDTQYF. This sequence joins TRBV2 and TRBJ2-3; 11 nucleotides agree with TRBD2. With 7 bases clipped from V and 2 bases from J, the junction kept 5 bases outside the gene matches. CDR1 and CDR2 from the germline V gene are SNHLY and FYNNEI. The CDR3 is 15 amino acids.

The chain links TRBV25-1 to TRBJ1-5; 9 nucleotides align to TRBD1. Unmatched junction bases numbered 4, after V lost 4 bases and J lost 6 bases. The CDR3 has 14 amino acids. Per germline, CDR1 MGHDK and CDR2 SYGVNS. CDR3 bases: TGTGCCAGCAGTGCACAGGGGGCAGGTCAGCCCCAGCATTTT. It yields the protein CASSAQGAGQPQHF.

The chain uses TRBV9 and TRBJ2-3, with TRBD2 identical over 10 bases. The CDR3 is 16 amino acids. With 3 bases clipped from V and 3 bases from J, the junction kept 7 bases outside the gene matches. Germline V gene data show CDR1 as SGDLS and CDR2 as YYNGEE. The CDR3 reads CASSGVLLAGTDTQYF. The CDR3 coding sequence is TGTGCCAGCAGCGGCGTATTACTAGCGGGGACAGATACGCAGTATTTT.

The rearrangement links TRBV6-6 to TRBJ1-3, with D maybe TRBD1 (6 bases). With 6 bases removed from V and 1 base from J, the gap between germline ends came to 13 bases. The length of the CDR3 is 15 residues. Germline lookup yields CDR1 MNHNY and CDR2 SVGAGI (reference sequence). The CDR3 region is CASRDYTGSGNTIYF. Written as DNA, the CDR3 is TGTGCCAGCAGAGACTACACAGGGTCTGGAAACACCATATATTTT.

The V and J genes are TRBV5-8 and TRBJ2-2; D possibly matches TRBD1 or TRBD2 (5 bases each). CDR3 length equals 15 residues. Per germline, CDR1 SGHTS and CDR2 YDEGEE. The V gene lost 3 bases and the J gene lost 9 bases, with 18 bases spanning the gap. This chain's CDR3 is CASSWDAQFHRELFF. For the CDR3, the DNA is TGTGCCAGCAGCTGGGACGCCCAGTTCCACCGGGAGCTGTTTTTT.

A note on this clone: One end of the junction varies from germline; a read error may be responsible. The J gene is TRBJ1-5, the V gene TRBV30, with no clear D. The CDR3 sequence is 13 residues long. CDR1 is GTSNPN, CDR2 SVGIG, per germline (reference sequence). The CDR3 here is CAWNNGIGQPQHF. The CDR3 DNA is TGTGCATGGAATAATGGGATTGGGCAGCCCCAGCATTTT.

This clone was picked up one time. The rearrangement joins TRBV6-2 or TRBV6-3 to TRBJ2-7; no clear D. The CDR3 totals 12 residues. Germline V gives CDR1 MNHEY, CDR2 SVGEGT. With 6 bases removed from V and 2 bases from J, the gap between germline ends came to 8 bases. The CDR3 sequence is CASSSNTYEQYF. The CDR3 DNA sequence: TGTGCCAGCAGCAGCAATACCTACGAGCAGTACTTC.

The genes are TRBV29-1 and TRBJ1-2; TRBD1 matches at 7 bases. With V trimmed by 7 bases and J by 2 bases, 13 bases remained unmatched. The CDR3 contains 15 residues. The germline gives CDR1 SQVTM, CDR2 ANQGSEA. The CDR3 DNA reads TGCAGCGCTGGGGGAACCATACAGGGGAACTATGGCTACACCTTC. Translated: CSAGGTIQGNYGYTF.

The chain has TRBV5-6 and TRBJ2-7; 7 bases align to TRBD2. From germline, CDR1 is SGHDT and CDR2 YYEEEE. J was trimmed by 4 bases and V by 4 bases; bases with no gene match: 11. The CDR3 is 15 residues long. CDR3: CASSPFGRLTYEQYF. The CDR3 DNA follows: TGTGCCAGCAGCCCATTCGGGAGGCTAACATACGAGCAGTACTTC.

V is TRBV20-1 and J is TRBJ1-5; 12 positions match TRBD1. The CDR3 contains 18 residues. Germline V lookup: CDR1 DFQATT, CDR2 SNEGSKA (reference sequence). V gave up 3 bases and J gave up 1 base; unmatched junction bases: 10. CDR3 bases: TGCAGTGCTAGTGCCGGGACAGGGGGCCTTAGAAGCAATCAGCCCCAGCATTTT. Protein: CSASAGTGGLRSNQPQHF.

This rearrangement joins TRBV6-5 to TRBJ2-1; D not resolved. V lost 5 bases to trimming and J lost 0 bases, with 11 bases between them. Germline V gene lookup returns CDR1 MNHEY and CDR2 SVGAGI. CDR3 length: 15 amino acids. CDR3 protein: CASSRILSSYNEQFF. CDR3 nucleotides: TGTGCCAGCAGTCGAATCTTAAGCTCCTACAATGAGCAGTTCTTC.

The chain couples TRBV11-2 to TRBJ1-3; possibly TRBD1 for D (5 bases). CDR3 length: 15 residues. Looked up from germline, CDR1 is SGHAT and CDR2 is FQNNGV. Trimming cost V 6 bases and J 0 bases, with 12 bases left between them. The chain's CDR3 is CASRGGTFSGNTIYF. The CDR3, as DNA: TGTGCCAGCAGGGGAGGGACGTTCTCTGGAAACACCATATATTTT.

CDR3 region: CASSVGEGATYNSPLHF. The CDR3 region has the DNA TGTGCCAGCAGCGTAGGCGAGGGGGCTACCTATAATTCACCCCTCCACTTT. This rearrangement joins TRBV9 to TRBJ1-6, with 7 bases identical to TRBD1. The germline CDR1 and CDR2 sequences are SGDLS and YYNGEE. This CDR3 has 17 amino acids. J was trimmed by 2 bases and V by 0 bases; bases with no gene match: 5.

The chain uses TRBV5-6 and TRBJ1-5; a possible D gene is TRBD1 (6 bases). This CDR3 contains 16 residues. Looked up from germline, CDR1 is SGHDT and CDR2 is YYEEEE. Trimming left V 0 bases short and J 7 bases short, with 17 bases between. CDR3 amino acids: CASSLGTFGGAQPQHF. In DNA form, the CDR3 reads TGTGCCAGCAGCTTGGGGACCTTTGGGGGGGCGCAGCCCCAGCATTTT.

This chain uses TRBV6-2 or TRBV6-3 with TRBJ1-5, with a weak D call TRBD1 (5 bases). Looked up from germline, CDR1 is MNHEY and CDR2 is SVGEGT. V was shortened by 1 base and J by 3 bases, with 7 bases between the two germline ends. The CDR3 is made up of 14 amino acids. The CDR3 region has the DNA TGTGCCAGCAGTTACTGGGGGTCCAATCAGCCCCAGCATTTT. Its translation: CASSYWGSNQPQHF.

The J gene is TRBJ1-2, the V gene TRBV7-2; tentatively, D is TRBD1 (5 bases). V lost 2 bases to trimming and J lost 2 bases, with 12 bases between them. The CDR3 has 15 residues. Germline assignment: CDR1 SGHTA and CDR2 FQGNSA. Written as DNA, the CDR3 is TGTGCCAGCAGCTTATGGGACGGCTCAAACTATGGCTACACCTTC. Protein: CASSLWDGSNYGYTF.

CDR3 coding DNA: TGTGCCAGCAGTGCTAACAGGGGTCTCGGGCAAGAGACCCAGTACTTC. Protein product: CASSANRGLGQETQYF. V is TRBV27 and J is TRBJ2-5, with 7 positions matching TRBD1. This CDR3 comprises 16 residues. V was pared by 5 bases and J by 2 bases, with 11 bases of the junction left unmatched. CDR1 is MNHEY, CDR2 SMNVEV, per germline (reference sequence).

The genes are TRBV5-1 and TRBJ1-4, with D uncertain. The CDR3 spans 12 residues. Trimming removed 5 bases from V and 4 bases from J, with 6 bases in between. CDR1 is SGHRS and CDR2 is YFSETQ in the germline V gene. DNA for the CDR3: TGCGCCAGCAGGCCAGATAATGAAAAACTGTTTTTT. Amino acid sequence: CASRPDNEKLFF.

The chain carries TRBV3-1 (or the pseudogene TRBV3-2) and TRBJ1-4; TRBD1 aligns across 7 bases. The CDR3 runs 15 residues. Germline V gene lookup returns CDR1 LGHDT and CDR2 YNNKEL (reference sequence). V shed 5 bases and J 5 bases; nucleotides not matched to a gene: 8. The CDR3 DNA sequence: TGTGCCAGCAGCACACGGGACAGACCGAATGAAAAACTGTTTTTT. This codes for CASSTRDRPNEKLFF.

V and J are TRBV6-2 or TRBV6-3 and TRBJ2-4; D is uncertain. There are 14 residues in the CDR3. V shed 3 bases and J shed 3 bases, with 9 bases lying between them. Germline loops: CDR1 MNHEY, CDR2 SVGEGT. The CDR3 nucleotides are TGTGCCAGCAGTTATCGGTCGGTCAAAAACATTCAGTACTTC. Its translation is CASSYRSVKNIQYF.

This clone was found once. CDR3 sequence: CASSQRAGNEQYF. The CDR3 nucleotides are TGTGCCAGCAGCCAACGGGCCGGGAACGAGCAGTACTTC. This chain uses TRBV6-2 or TRBV6-3 with TRBJ2-7, with D perhaps TRBD2 (5 bases). V lost 6 bases and J lost 5, with 14 bases in between. Germline loops: CDR1 MNHEY, CDR2 SVGEGT. The CDR3 is 13 residues long.

This chain uses TRBV2 with TRBJ2-7; D uncertain. CDR3 length equals 13 residues. Germline CDR1 is SNHLY and CDR2 is FYNNEI. The V gene lost 5 bases and the J gene lost 2 bases, with 10 bases spanning the gap. CDR3 amino acids: CASSIFEAYEQYF. The CDR3, as DNA: TGTGCCAGCAGTATCTTTGAGGCCTACGAGCAGTACTTC.